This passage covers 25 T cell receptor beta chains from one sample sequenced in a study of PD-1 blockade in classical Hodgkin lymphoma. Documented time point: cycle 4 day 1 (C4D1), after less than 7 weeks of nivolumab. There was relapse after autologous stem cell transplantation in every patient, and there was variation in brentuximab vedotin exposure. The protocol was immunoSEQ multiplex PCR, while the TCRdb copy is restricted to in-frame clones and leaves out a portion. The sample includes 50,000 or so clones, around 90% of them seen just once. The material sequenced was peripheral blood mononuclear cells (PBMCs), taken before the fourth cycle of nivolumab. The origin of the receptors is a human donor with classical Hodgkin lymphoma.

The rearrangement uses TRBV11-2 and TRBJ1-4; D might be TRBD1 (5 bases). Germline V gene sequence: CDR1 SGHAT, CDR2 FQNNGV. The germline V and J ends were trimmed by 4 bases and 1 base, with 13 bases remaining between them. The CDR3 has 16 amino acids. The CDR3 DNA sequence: TGTGCCAGCAGCTACGGGGCAGAACTAACTAATGAAAAACTGTTTTTT. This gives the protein CASSYGAELTNEKLFF.

The CDR3 spells CASRLGRDEKLFF. CDR3 bases: TGTGCAAGTCGCTTGGGAAGGGATGAAAAACTGTTTTTT. This chain uses TRBV12-2 with TRBJ1-4. TRBV12-2 is given as a pseudogene. The CDR3 is 13 amino acids.

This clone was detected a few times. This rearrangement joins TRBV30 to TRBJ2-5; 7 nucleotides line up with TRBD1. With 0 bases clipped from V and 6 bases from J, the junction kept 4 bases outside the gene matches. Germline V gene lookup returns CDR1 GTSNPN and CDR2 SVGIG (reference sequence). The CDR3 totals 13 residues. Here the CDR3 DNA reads TGTGCCTGGAGTGTAACAGGGGTAAAGACCCAGTACTTC. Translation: CAWSVTGVKTQYF. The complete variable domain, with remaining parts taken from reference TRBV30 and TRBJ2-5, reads SQTIHQWPATLVQPVGSPLSLECTVEGTSNPNLYWYRQAAGRGLQLLFYSVGIGQISSEVPQNLSASRPQDRQFILSSKKLLLSDSGFYLCAWSVTGVKTQYFGPGTRLLVL.

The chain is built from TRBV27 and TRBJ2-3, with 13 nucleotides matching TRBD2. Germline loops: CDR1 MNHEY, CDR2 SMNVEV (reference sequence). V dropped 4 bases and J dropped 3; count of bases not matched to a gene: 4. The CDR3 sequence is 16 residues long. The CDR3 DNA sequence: TGTGCCAGCAGTTCGGGACTAGCGGGATTAACAGATACGCAGTATTTT. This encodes CASSSGLAGLTDTQYF.

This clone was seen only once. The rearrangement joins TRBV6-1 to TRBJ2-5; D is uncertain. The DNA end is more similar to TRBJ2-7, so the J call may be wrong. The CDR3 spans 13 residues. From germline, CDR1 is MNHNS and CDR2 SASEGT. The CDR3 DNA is TGTGCCAGCAGTGAAAGGTCCCCGTACGAGCAGTACTTC. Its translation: CASSERSPYEQYF.

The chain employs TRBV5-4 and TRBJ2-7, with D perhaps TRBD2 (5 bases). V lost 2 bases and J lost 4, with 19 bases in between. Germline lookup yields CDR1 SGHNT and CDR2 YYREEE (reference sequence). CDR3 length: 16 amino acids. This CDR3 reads CASSFSRTLADYEQYF. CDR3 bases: TGTGCCAGCAGCTTTTCCAGGACTTTGGCGGATTACGAGCAGTACTTC.

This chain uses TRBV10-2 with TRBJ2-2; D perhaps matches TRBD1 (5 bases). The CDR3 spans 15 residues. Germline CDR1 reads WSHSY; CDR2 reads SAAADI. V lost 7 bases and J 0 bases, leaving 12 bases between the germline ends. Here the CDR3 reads CASNGHGSNTGELFF. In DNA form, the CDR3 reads TGCGCCAGCAACGGACATGGGTCGAACACCGGGGAGCTGTTTTTT.

CDR3 in amino acids: CAWSPVRRDTQYF. The DNA for the CDR3 is TGTGCCTGGAGTCCGGTACGGAGAGATACGCAGTATTTT. The genes are TRBV30 and TRBJ2-3; D not resolved. There are 13 residues in the CDR3. The V end was cut by 2 bases, the J end by 5 bases, with 11 bases between. CDR1 is GTSNPN and CDR2 is SVGIG in the germline V gene (reference sequence).

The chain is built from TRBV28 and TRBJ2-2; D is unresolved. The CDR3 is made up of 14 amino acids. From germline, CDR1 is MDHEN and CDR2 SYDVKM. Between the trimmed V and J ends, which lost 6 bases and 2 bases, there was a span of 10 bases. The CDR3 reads CASRAGPNTGELFF. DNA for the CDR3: TGTGCCAGCAGAGCCGGGCCCAACACCGGGGAGCTGTTTTTT. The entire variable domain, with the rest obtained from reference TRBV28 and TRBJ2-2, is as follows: DVKVTQSSRYLVKRTGEKVFLECVQDMDHENMFWYRQDPGLGLRLIYFSYDVKMKEKGDIPEGYSVSREKKERFSLILESASTNQTSMYLCASRAGPNTGELFFGEGSRLTVL.

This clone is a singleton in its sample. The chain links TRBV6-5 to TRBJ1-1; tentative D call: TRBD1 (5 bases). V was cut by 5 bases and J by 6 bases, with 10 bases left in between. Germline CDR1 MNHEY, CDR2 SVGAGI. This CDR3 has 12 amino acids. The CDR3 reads CASSKTTAEAFF. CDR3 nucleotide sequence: TGTGCCAGCAGTAAAACGACAGCTGAAGCTTTCTTT.

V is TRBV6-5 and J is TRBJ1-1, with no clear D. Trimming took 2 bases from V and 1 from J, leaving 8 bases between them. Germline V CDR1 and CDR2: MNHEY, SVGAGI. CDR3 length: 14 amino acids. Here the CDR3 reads CASSYLSWNTEAFF. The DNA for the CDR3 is TGTGCCAGCAGTTACCTCAGTTGGAACACTGAAGCTTTCTTT.

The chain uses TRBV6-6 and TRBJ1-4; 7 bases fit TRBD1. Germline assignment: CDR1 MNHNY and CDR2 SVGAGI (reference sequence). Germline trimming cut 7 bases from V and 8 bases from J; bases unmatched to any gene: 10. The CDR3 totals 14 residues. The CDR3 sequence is CASIHGTAKEKLFF. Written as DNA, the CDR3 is TGTGCCAGCATCCATGGGACAGCCAAAGAAAAACTGTTTTTT.

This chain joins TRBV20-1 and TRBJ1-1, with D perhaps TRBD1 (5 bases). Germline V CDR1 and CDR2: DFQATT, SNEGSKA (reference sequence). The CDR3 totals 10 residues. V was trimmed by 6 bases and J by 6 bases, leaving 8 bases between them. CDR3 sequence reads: CSAGEPEAFF. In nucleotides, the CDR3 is TGCAGTGCGGGGGAACCTGAAGCTTTCTTT.

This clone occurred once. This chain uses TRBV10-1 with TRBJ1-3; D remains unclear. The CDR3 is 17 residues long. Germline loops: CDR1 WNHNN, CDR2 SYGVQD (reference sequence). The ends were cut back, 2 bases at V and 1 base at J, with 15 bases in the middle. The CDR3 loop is CASSEVARTWSGNTIYF. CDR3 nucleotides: TGCGCCAGCAGTGAGGTAGCTCGGACGTGGTCTGGAAACACCATATATTTT.

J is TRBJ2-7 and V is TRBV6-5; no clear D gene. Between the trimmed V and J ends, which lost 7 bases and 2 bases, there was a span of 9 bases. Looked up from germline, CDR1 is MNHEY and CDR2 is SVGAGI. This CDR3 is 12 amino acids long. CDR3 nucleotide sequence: TGTGCCAGCAAACAGCCTACCTACGAGCAGTACTTC. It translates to CASKQPTYEQYF.

The CDR3 spells CASSQGTASNEQYF. DNA of the CDR3: TGTGCCAGCAGCCAAGGGACGGCTTCGAACGAGCAGTACTTC. The rearrangement joins TRBV7-6 to TRBJ2-7; TRBD1 or TRBD2 may be the D gene (5 bases each). The germline V and J ends were trimmed by 5 bases and 5 bases, with 16 bases remaining between them. The CDR3 runs 14 residues. Germline V gene lookup returns CDR1 SGHVS and CDR2 FNYEAQ. Full variable domain (remainder filled in from reference TRBV7-6 and TRBJ2-7): GAGVSQSPRYKVTKRGQDVALRCDPISGHVSLYWYRQALGQGPEFLTYFNYEAQQDKSGLPNDRFSAERPEGSISTLTIQRTEQRDSAMYRCASSQGTASNEQYFGPGTRLTVT.

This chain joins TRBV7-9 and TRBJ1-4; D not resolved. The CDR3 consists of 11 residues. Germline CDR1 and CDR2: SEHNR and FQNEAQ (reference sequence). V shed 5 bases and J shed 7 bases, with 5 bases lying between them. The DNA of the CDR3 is TGTGCCAGCAGCGAAATTGAAAAACTGTTTTTT. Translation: CASSEIEKLFF.

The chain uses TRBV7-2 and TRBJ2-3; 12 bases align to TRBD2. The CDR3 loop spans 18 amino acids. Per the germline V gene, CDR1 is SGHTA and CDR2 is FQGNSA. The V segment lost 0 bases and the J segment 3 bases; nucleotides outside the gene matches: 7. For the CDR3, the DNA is TGTGCCAGCAGCTTAGCGACTAGCGGGAGAGGAGGTACAGATACGCAGTATTTT. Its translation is CASSLATSGRGGTDTQYF.

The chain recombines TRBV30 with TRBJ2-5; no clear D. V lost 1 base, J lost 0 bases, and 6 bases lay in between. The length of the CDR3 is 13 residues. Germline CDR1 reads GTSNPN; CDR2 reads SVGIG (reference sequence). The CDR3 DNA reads TGTGCCTGGAGTGGCGGAGACCAAGAGACCCAGTACTTC. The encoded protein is CAWSGGDQETQYF.

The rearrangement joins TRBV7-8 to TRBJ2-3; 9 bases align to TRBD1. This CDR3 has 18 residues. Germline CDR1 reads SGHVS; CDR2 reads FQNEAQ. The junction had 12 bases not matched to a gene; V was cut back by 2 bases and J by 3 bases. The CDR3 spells CASSLTYFPQGATDTQYF. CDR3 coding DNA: TGTGCCAGCAGCTTAACCTACTTCCCACAGGGGGCGACAGATACGCAGTATTTT. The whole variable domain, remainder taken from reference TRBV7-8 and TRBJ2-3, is GAGVSQSPRYKVAKRGQDVALRCDPISGHVSLFWYQQALGQGPEFLTYFQNEAQLDKSGLPSDRFFAERPEGSVSTLKIQRTQQEDSAVYLCASSLTYFPQGATDTQYFGPGTRLTVL.

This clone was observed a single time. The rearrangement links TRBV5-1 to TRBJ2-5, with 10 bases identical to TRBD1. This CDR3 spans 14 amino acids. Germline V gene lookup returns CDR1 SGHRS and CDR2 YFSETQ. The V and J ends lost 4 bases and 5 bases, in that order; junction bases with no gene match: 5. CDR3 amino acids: CASSLGTGEETQYF. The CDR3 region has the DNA TGCGCCAGCAGCCTTGGGACAGGGGAGGAGACCCAGTACTTC. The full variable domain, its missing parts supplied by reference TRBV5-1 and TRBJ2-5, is KAGVTQTPRYLIKTRGQQVTLSCSPISGHRSVSWYQQTPGQGLQFLFEYFSETQRNKGNFPGRFSGRQFSNSRSEMNVSTLELGDSALYLCASSLGTGEETQYFGPGTRLLVL.

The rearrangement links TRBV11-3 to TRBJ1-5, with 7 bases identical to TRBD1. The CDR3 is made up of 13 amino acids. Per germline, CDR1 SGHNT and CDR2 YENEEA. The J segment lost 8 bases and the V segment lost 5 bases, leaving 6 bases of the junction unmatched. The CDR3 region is CASSPGQAEPQHF. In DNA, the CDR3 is TGTGCCAGCAGCCCCGGACAGGCTGAGCCCCAGCATTTT.

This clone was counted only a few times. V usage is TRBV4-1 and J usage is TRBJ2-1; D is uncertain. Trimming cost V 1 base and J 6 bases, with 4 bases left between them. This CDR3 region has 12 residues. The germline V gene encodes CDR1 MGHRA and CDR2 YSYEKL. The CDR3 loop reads CASSQGPNEQFF. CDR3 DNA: TGCGCCAGCAGCCAAGGACCCAATGAGCAGTTCTTC.

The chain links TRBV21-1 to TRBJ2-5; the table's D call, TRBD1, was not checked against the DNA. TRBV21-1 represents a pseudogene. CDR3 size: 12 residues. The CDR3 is CASRQGFGEQYF. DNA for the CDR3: TGTGCCAGCAGACAGGGGTTTGGGGAGCAGTACTTC.

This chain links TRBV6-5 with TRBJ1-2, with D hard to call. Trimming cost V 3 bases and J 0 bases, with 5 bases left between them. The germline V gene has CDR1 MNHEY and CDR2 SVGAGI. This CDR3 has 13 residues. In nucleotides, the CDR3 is TGTGCCAGCAGTTATTCAGCTAACTATGGCTACACCTTC. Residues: CASSYSANYGYTF.